This TCR beta chain was captured in a study of blood T cell repertoires in COVID-19. Study context: Acute and convalescent COVID-19 samples came from the United States, Italy and Spain. T cells, B-cell-depleted T cells, or PBMCs supplied cDNA or gDNA.

As processed by the authors: Reference gene primer amplification in the assay estimated nucleated cell counts. Measured with immunoSEQ multiplex PCR; TCRdb has only the in-frame clones, and not every one. The V and J calls and clone size were taken over from that table, and D and trimming were inferred from the DNA. The data hold roughly 98,000 clones, with approximately 75% observed a single time. Germline V gene sequence: CDR1 LNHNV, CDR2 YYDKDF (reference sequence). CDR3 length: 17 amino acids. V lost 0 bases and J lost 0, with 13 bases in between. The origin of this receptor is a human donor in a cohort sampled during active COVID-19. This chain joins TRBV15 and TRBJ2-3; D may be TRBD2 (6 bases). The specimen sequenced was peripheral blood. The CDR3 DNA sequence: TGTGCCACCAGCAGAGACCCCCGGGACTCTAGCACAGATACGCAGTATTTT. Protein sequence: CATSRDPRDSSTDTQYF. Drawing the rest from reference TRBV15 and TRBJ2-3, the complete variable domain is DAMVIQNPRYQVTQFGKPVTLSCSQTLNHNVMYWYQQKSSQAPKLLFHYYDKDFNNEADTPDNFQSRRPNTSFCFLDIRSPGLGDTAMYLCATSRDPRDSSTDTQYFGPGTRLTVL.